This is a list of T cell receptor beta chains from one sample in a study of control samples from healthy donors and cancer patients. The protocol was immunoSEQ multiplex PCR, while the TCRdb copy is restricted to in-frame clones and leaves out a portion. The data show about 130,000 clones, about nine tenths seen once. The sequenced sample consisted of blood. The receptors derive from a man younger than 30 in good health. Each CDR3 is given with its conserved first and last residue. The D gene is left open where the match is weak. Some rows mark clone size as missing; the rest say once, few, many or name a class of expanded clone.

CDR3 DNA	CDR3 protein	J gene	clone size	V gene	D gene
TGCGCCAGCAGCTTGGCGGCTAGCGGGGGGGCTAAGACAGATACGCAGTATTTT	CASSLAASGGAKTDTQYF	TRBJ2-3	once	TRBV5-1	TRBD2
TGTGCCAGCAGGGAAACAGGGCTTCGTCCCCTCCACTTT	CASRETGLRPLHF	TRBJ1-6	.	TRBV2	.
TGTGCCAGCAGCTTGGACAGTCCCGAGCAGTACTTC	CASSLDSPEQYF	TRBJ2-7	.	TRBV5-4	.
TGTGCCAGCAGTTACGAGGACTTTGAGCAGTTCTTC	CASSYEDFEQFF	TRBJ2-1	.	TRBV6-6	.
TGTGCCAGCAGCTTAGGAGGTGGGCAACAGCCCCAGCATTTT	CASSLGGGQQPQHF	TRBJ1-5	.	TRBV7-3	.
TGTGCCAGCAGCTTTCCCGGGACTAGACCGCCAGATACGCAGTATTTT	CASSFPGTRPPDTQYF	TRBJ2-3	.	TRBV7-9	TRBD2
TGTGCCAGCAGCCGCCCCGCCACAAGGGACAGGGAATCCCCAGATACGCAGTATTTT	CASSRPATRDRESPDTQYF	TRBJ2-3	.	TRBV11-2	TRBD1
TGTGCCAGCAGTCAAAAGACAGGGACTAACACTGAAGCTTTCTTT	CASSQKTGTNTEAFF	TRBJ1-1	once	TRBV28	TRBD1
TGTGCCATCCGATTGGGACAGGGGGACTACAATGAGCAGTTCTTC	CAIRLGQGDYNEQFF	TRBJ2-1	once	TRBV10-3	TRBD1
TGTGCCAGCAGCCTGAAACCAGCGTCCGAGCAGTTCTTC	CASSLKPASEQFF	TRBJ2-1	.	TRBV5-4	.
TGTGCCAGCAGTGAAATAGCGGGGAGCTCCTACAATGAGCAGTTCTTC	CASSEIAGSSYNEQFF	TRBJ2-1	.	TRBV2	TRBD2
TGCGCCAGCAGCCCTAGCGGGGGAACTTTCGAGCAGTACTTC	CASSPSGGTFEQYF	TRBJ2-7	.	TRBV5-1	TRBD2
TGTGCCAGCAGTTACGGGAAGGACACTGAAGCTTTCTTT	CASSYGKDTEAFF	TRBJ1-1	.	TRBV6-6	.
TGTGCCAGCAGTAATAAGCCGGGACAGGGGGCGAGGACTGAAGCTTTCTTT	CASSNKPGQGARTEAFF	TRBJ1-1	.	TRBV7-9	TRBD1
TGCGCCAGCAGCCAAGACGCACAGGGCCACACCGGGGAGCTGTTTTTT	CASSQDAQGHTGELFF	TRBJ2-2	.	TRBV4-3	.
TGTGCCAGCACCGCCCCCGGGACTAGCAAAGAGACCCAGTACTTC	CASTAPGTSKETQYF	TRBJ2-5	.	TRBV6-4	TRBD2